Shown below are 32 T cell receptor beta chains from a single sample sequenced in a study of shared clonotypes between healthy human individuals. Sequencing was performed with immunoSEQ multiplex PCR; in TCRdb, only in-frame clones are kept and a portion is missing. The profile shows fewer than 500,000 clones, over 60% of them singletons. Material for sequencing was PBMCs. The source is a middle-aged woman in good health. Some clones in this sample may be carry-over from other donors' samples.

The chain is built from TRBV2 and TRBJ2-5; unclear D gene. Trimming shortened V by 6 bases and J by 4 bases, and 9 bases separated the two germline ends. Per the germline V gene, CDR1 is SNHLY and CDR2 is FYNNEI. CDR3 length: 12 amino acids. CDR3 loop: CASSIFIETQYF. In nucleotides, the CDR3 is TGTGCCAGCAGCATCTTTATAGAGACCCAGTACTTC.

The chain has TRBV11-2 and TRBJ2-2, with D perhaps matching TRBD1 (6 bases). V lost 5 bases and J 6 bases, leaving 13 bases between the germline ends. The V gene's germline CDR1 is SGHAT and CDR2 FQNNGV. The CDR3 is 14 residues long. The CDR3 sequence: CASSPGVRAGELFF. The CDR3 bases are TGTGCCAGCAGCCCAGGGGTGAGGGCCGGGGAGCTGTTTTTT.

The chain links TRBV10-3 to TRBJ2-7; the D gene is possibly TRBD2 (6 bases). The V gene's germline CDR1 is ENHRY and CDR2 SYGVKD. V gave up 8 bases and J gave up 0 bases, with 11 bases separating them. The CDR3 consists of 13 residues. This CDR3 is CAILGGGSYEQYF. The CDR3 DNA reads as TGTGCCATCCTGGGGGGAGGCTCCTACGAGCAGTACTTC.

The chain couples TRBV5-4 to TRBJ2-5; 14 nucleotides match TRBD2. This CDR3 has 18 residues. The J segment lost 0 bases and the V segment lost 4 bases, leaving 8 bases of the junction unmatched. CDR1 is SGHNT, CDR2 YYREEE, per germline (reference sequence). This chain's CDR3 is CASSRPTSGRAYQETQYF. CDR3 DNA sequence: TGTGCCAGCAGCCGTCCGACTAGCGGGAGGGCGTACCAAGAGACCCAGTACTTC.

This rearrangement joins TRBV2 to TRBJ1-5; D is unclear. From germline, CDR1 is SNHLY and CDR2 FYNNEI. The CDR3 extends over 14 amino acids. The V and J ends lost 3 bases and 1 base respectively, with 7 bases between them. The CDR3 region is CASSDLQSNQPQHF. The CDR3 DNA reads as TGTGCCAGCAGTGATTTGCAGAGCAATCAGCCCCAGCATTTT.

This chain joins TRBV7-9 and TRBJ2-1; 13 nucleotides align to TRBD2. CDR3 length: 16 residues. Trimming took 1 base from V and 8 from J; bases not matched to a gene: 5. Germline values: CDR1 SEHNR, CDR2 FQNEAQ (reference sequence). In DNA form, the CDR3 reads TGTGCCAGCAGCTTAGGGCGGACTAGCGGGGGAGATGAGCAGTTCTTC. It encodes CASSLGRTSGGDEQFF.

This clone came up a few times. The chain couples TRBV7-6 to TRBJ1-2; D is possibly TRBD1 (5 bases). CDR3 length equals 14 residues. Germline V gives CDR1 SGHVS, CDR2 FNYEAQ. Trimming cost V 1 base and J 4 bases, with 10 bases left between them. CDR3 bases: TGTGCCAGCAGCTTAGGTCAGGGCGGCTATGGCTACACCTTC. Residues: CASSLGQGGYGYTF.

The chain carries TRBV27 and TRBJ1-4, with D uncertain. The CDR3 length is 15 residues. Trimming pared 1 base from V and 6 bases from J, leaving 12 bases between. CDR1 is MNHEY, CDR2 SMNVEV, per germline (reference sequence). Written as DNA, the CDR3 is TGTGCCAGCAGTTTATTCTTTGGGGTAGATGAAAAACTGTTTTTT. Translated: CASSLFFGVDEKLFF.

The chain is built from TRBV5-6 and TRBJ1-6; the D gene is possibly TRBD1 (5 bases). Per the germline V gene, CDR1 is SGHDT and CDR2 is YYEEEE. CDR3 size: 14 residues. Trimming removed 5 bases from V and 2 bases from J, with 8 bases in between. The DNA of the CDR3 is TGTGCCAGCAGAAGGGGCACCTATAATTCACCCCTCCACTTT. This sequence encodes CASRRGTYNSPLHF.

V is TRBV30 and J is TRBJ2-2; the D gene could be TRBD1 or TRBD2 (5 bases each). V lost 4 bases to trimming and J lost 4 bases, with 10 bases between them. Germline CDR1 and CDR2: GTSNPN and SVGIG (reference sequence). This CDR3 comprises 13 residues. The CDR3 loop reads CAWKGTLTGELFF. The CDR3 nucleotides read TGTGCCTGGAAGGGGACCCTCACCGGGGAGCTGTTTTTT. Full variable domain (remainder filled in from reference TRBV30 and TRBJ2-2): SQTIHQWPATLVQPVGSPLSLECTVEGTSNPNLYWYRQAAGRGLQLLFYSVGIGQISSEVPQNLSASRPQDRQFILSSKKLLLSDSGFYLCAWKGTLTGELFFGEGSRLTVL.

The V call is TRBV27, the J call TRBJ1-5; 9 bases are shared with TRBD1. Germline values: CDR1 MNHEY, CDR2 SMNVEV (reference sequence). The CDR3 covers 15 residues. V shed 3 bases, J shed 6 bases, and the junction held 6 bases outside the gene matches. CDR3 DNA sequence: TGTGCCAGCAGTTTCAAACAGGGGGCTGGTCAGCCCCAGCATTTT. Translated: CASSFKQGAGQPQHF.

The chain is built from TRBV7-9 and TRBJ2-3; 7 nucleotides match TRBD2. This CDR3 spans 16 amino acids. CDR1 and CDR2 (germline): SEHNR, FQNEAQ (reference sequence). The trim removed 5 bases at V and 4 bases at J, leaving 12 bases unmatched. This CDR3 is CASSPTSVFGADTQYF. CDR3 DNA: TGTGCCAGCAGCCCAACTAGCGTTTTTGGTGCAGATACGCAGTATTTT. The full variable domain, with the rest looked up from reference TRBV7-9 and TRBJ2-3, is DTGVSQNPRHKITKRGQNVTFRCDPISEHNRLYWYRQTLGQGPEFLTYFQNEAQLEKSRLLSDRFSAERPKGSFSTLEIQRTEQGDSAMYLCASSPTSVFGADTQYFGPGTRLTVL.

This chain joins TRBV4-3 and TRBJ2-4; D could derive from TRBD1 or TRBD2 (5 bases each). The V end was cut by 1 base, the J end by 8 bases, with 12 bases between. The CDR3 sequence is 14 residues long. CDR1 is LGHNA, CDR2 YSLEER, per germline. CDR3: CASSQVYRGDIQYF. CDR3 nucleotide sequence: TGCGCCAGCAGCCAAGTCTACAGAGGGGACATTCAGTACTTC.

This clone was seen many times. This chain joins TRBV27 and TRBJ2-7, with D maybe TRBD2 (5 bases). This CDR3 is 15 amino acids long. CDR1 is MNHEY and CDR2 is SMNVEV in the germline V gene (reference sequence). The ends were cut back, 10 bases at V and 0 bases at J, with 19 bases in the middle. CDR3 sequence: CATSPGPGSSYEQYF. CDR3 coding DNA: TGTGCCACCTCACCTGGGCCGGGAAGCTCCTACGAGCAGTACTTC.

This clone appeared once. J is TRBJ1-1 and V is TRBV28; D remains unclear. This CDR3 has 12 amino acids. V was cut by 4 bases and J by 7 bases, with 10 bases left in between. CDR1 and CDR2 (germline): MDHEN, SYDVKM. CDR3 residues: CASSSPGGEAFF. The CDR3 coding sequence is TGTGCCAGCAGTTCACCGGGCGGTGAAGCTTTCTTT.

This chain connects TRBV14 to TRBJ1-1; no firm D call. Trimming took 1 base from V and 6 from J, leaving 6 bases between them. Looked up from germline, CDR1 is SGHDN and CDR2 is FVKESK. The CDR3 runs to 12 residues. Written as DNA, the CDR3 is TGTGCCAGCAGCCAAGTTGGGGCTGAAGCTTTCTTT. Translated, it gives CASSQVGAEAFF.

The J gene is TRBJ2-1, the V gene TRBV11-2; D unresolved. The CDR3 has 13 amino acids. Germline V CDR1 and CDR2: SGHAT, FQNNGV. Trimming removed 3 bases at V and 8 bases at J, with 11 bases between. CDR3 sequence (DNA): TGTGCCAGCAGCTTGAGTAGGTGGGATGAGCAGTTCTTC. Translation: CASSLSRWDEQFF.

This clone was counted once. The chain carries TRBV5-6 and TRBJ2-7; D not certain. CDR3 size: 13 residues. In germline, CDR1 is SGHDT, CDR2 YYEEEE. V was pared by 4 bases and J by 4 bases, with 12 bases between. In DNA form, the CDR3 reads TGTGCCAGCAGCGGGGTATCCGGTTACGAGCAGTACTTC. Its protein is CASSGVSGYEQYF.

The J gene is TRBJ2-7, the V gene TRBV28; the match to TRBD1 covers 8 bases. The germline V gene encodes CDR1 MDHEN and CDR2 SYDVKM. Trimming took 6 bases from V and 6 from J; bases not matched to a gene: 7. CDR3 size: 13 residues. The CDR3 nucleotides read TGTGCCAGCAGGCGGGACAGGCGGCGCGAGCAGTACTTC. Translated: CASRRDRRREQYF.

This clone came up a few times. The chain joins TRBV5-6 to TRBJ1-1, with D perhaps TRBD1 (5 bases). The length of the CDR3 is 16 residues. Deletions cut 0 bases from V and 0 bases from J, with 12 bases between. The V gene's germline CDR1 is SGHDT and CDR2 YYEEEE. CDR3 amino acids: CASSLDYETVNTEAFF. CDR3 nucleotides: TGTGCCAGCAGCTTGGATTACGAGACAGTGAACACTGAAGCTTTCTTT.

The V call is TRBV28, the J call TRBJ1-5; D ambiguous. With 1 base removed from V and 0 bases from J, the gap between germline ends came to 7 bases. There are 15 residues in the CDR3. Germline V gene sequence: CDR1 MDHEN, CDR2 SYDVKM. The CDR3 DNA is TGTGCCAGCAGTTTATCACTAGATAGCAATCAGCCCCAGCATTTT. Amino acid sequence: CASSLSLDSNQPQHF. The complete variable domain, with remaining parts taken from reference TRBV28 and TRBJ1-5, reads DVKVTQSSRYLVKRTGEKVFLECVQDMDHENMFWYRQDPGLGLRLIYFSYDVKMKEKGDIPEGYSVSREKKERFSLILESASTNQTSMYLCASSLSLDSNQPQHFGDGTRLSIL.

CDR3 in DNA: TGTGCCAGCAGTGAAAAGGGCACAGATACGCAGTATTTT. It encodes CASSEKGTDTQYF. The chain employs TRBV25-1 and TRBJ2-3; unclear D gene. The CDR3 contains 13 residues. The germline CDR1 and CDR2 sequences are MGHDK and SYGVNS. Between the trimmed V and J ends, which lost 2 bases and 1 base, there was a span of 4 bases.

The gene calls are TRBV5-1 and TRBJ2-6; possibly TRBD1 or TRBD2 for D (5 bases each). CDR3 length: 17 amino acids. Germline CDR1 SGHRS, CDR2 YFSETQ. Trimming stripped 3 bases from V and 0 bases from J, with 13 bases between. The CDR3 is CASSSGGANSGANVLTF. The CDR3 DNA reads as TGCGCCAGCAGCTCTGGGGGTGCCAACTCTGGGGCCAACGTCCTGACTTTC.

The rearrangement uses TRBV7-5 and TRBJ2-5; the table names TRBD2, a call not compared with the DNA. TRBV7-5 is flagged as a pseudogene. CDR3 length: 15 residues. The CDR3 loop is CARSFPLDGQETQYF. CDR3 nucleotides: TGTGCCAGAAGCTTCCCCCTAGATGGTCAAGAGACCCAGTACTTC.

J is TRBJ2-3 and V is TRBV28; 8 nucleotides match TRBD1. J was trimmed by 2 bases and V by 8 bases; bases with no gene match: 12. The CDR3 sequence is 16 residues long. CDR1 is MDHEN and CDR2 is SYDVKM in the germline V gene. The CDR3 reads CASPLAGQGYTDTQYF. CDR3 in DNA: TGTGCCAGCCCTTTAGCAGGACAGGGTTACACAGATACGCAGTATTTT.

The chain uses TRBV11-1 and TRBJ2-7, with a possible D match to TRBD1 (5 bases). The CDR3 is 14 amino acids. V was shortened by 7 bases and J by 6 bases, with 19 bases between the two germline ends. Germline CDR1 and CDR2: SGHAT and FQDESV (reference sequence). The CDR3 sequence is CASTKQAGQGEQYF. For the CDR3, the DNA is TGTGCCAGCACAAAACAAGCCGGGCAGGGCGAGCAGTACTTC.

The chain is built from TRBV10-1 and TRBJ2-2; tentative D call: TRBD1 (5 bases). The CDR3 runs to 15 residues. V gave up 4 bases and J gave up 0 bases, with 9 bases separating them. Germline assignment: CDR1 WNHNN and CDR2 SYGVQD (reference sequence). CDR3 protein: CASSVGQANTGELFF. DNA of the CDR3: TGCGCCAGCAGTGTTGGACAAGCGAACACCGGGGAGCTGTTTTTT.

V gene TRBV27 combines with J gene TRBJ2-1, with TRBD2 identical over 7 bases. Unmatched junction bases numbered 12, after V lost 8 bases and J lost 2 bases. Per germline, CDR1 MNHEY and CDR2 SMNVEV (reference sequence). This CDR3 comprises 16 residues. This CDR3 is CASRVWGGSPYNEQFF. Here the CDR3 DNA reads TGTGCCAGCCGAGTCTGGGGGGGGAGTCCCTACAATGAGCAGTTCTTC.

CDR3 bases: TGTGCCAGTAGTATACGGCGGGGGGAGTCGTACAATGAGCAGTTCTTC. This gives the protein CASSIRRGESYNEQFF. This chain uses TRBV19 with TRBJ2-1, with 8 bases lining up with TRBD2. Germline V gene data show CDR1 as LNHDA and CDR2 as SQIVND (reference sequence). The trim removed 2 bases at V and 4 bases at J, leaving 7 bases unmatched. This CDR3 contains 16 residues.

This clone was detected ten times or more. This same CDR3 is encoded by further DNA sequences in the sample. The chain carries TRBV7-9 and TRBJ2-2; no clear D. Trimming removed 3 bases at V and 0 bases at J, with 2 bases between. Germline values: CDR1 SEHNR, CDR2 FQNEAQ (reference sequence). CDR3 size: 13 residues. The CDR3 loop reads CASSFPNTGELFF. CDR3 DNA sequence: TGTGCCAGCAGCTTTCCGAACACCGGGGAGCTGTTTTTT.

This clone was seen only a few times. This rearrangement joins TRBV5-1 to TRBJ1-2; the D gene is possibly TRBD1 (6 bases). Germline V gene sequence: CDR1 SGHRS, CDR2 YFSETQ. The CDR3 consists of 15 residues. Between the trimmed V and J ends, which lost 0 bases and 6 bases, there was a span of 15 bases. The chain's CDR3 is CASSLDGGGANGYTF. The CDR3 DNA is TGCGCCAGCAGCTTGGATGGGGGCGGGGCAAATGGCTACACCTTC.

The rearrangement links TRBV28 to TRBJ2-4; 13 bases fit TRBD2. The CDR3 runs 22 residues. Trimming took 6 bases from V and 0 from J; bases not matched to a gene: 20. From germline, CDR1 is MDHEN and CDR2 SYDVKM. CDR3 coding DNA: TGTGCCAGCAGCCTAGGGGGGACTAGCGGGATTATCAGGGGCTTAGCCAAAAACATTCAGTACTTC. As protein: CASSLGGTSGIIRGLAKNIQYF.